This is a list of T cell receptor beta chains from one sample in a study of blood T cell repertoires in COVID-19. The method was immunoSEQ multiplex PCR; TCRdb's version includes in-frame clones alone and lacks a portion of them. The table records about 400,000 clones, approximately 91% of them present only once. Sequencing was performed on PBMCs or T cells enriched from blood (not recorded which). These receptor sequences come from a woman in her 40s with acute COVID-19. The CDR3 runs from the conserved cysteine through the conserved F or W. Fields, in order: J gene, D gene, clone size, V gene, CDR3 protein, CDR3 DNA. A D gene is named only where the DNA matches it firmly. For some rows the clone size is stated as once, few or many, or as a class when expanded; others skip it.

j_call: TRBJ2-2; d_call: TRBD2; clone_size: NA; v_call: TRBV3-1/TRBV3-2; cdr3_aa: CASSQTSGQNTGELFF; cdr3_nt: TGTGCCAGCAGCCAGACTAGCGGCCAGAACACCGGGGAGCTGTTTTTT
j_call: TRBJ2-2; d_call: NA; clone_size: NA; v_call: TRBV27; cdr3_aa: CASIGGGATGELFF; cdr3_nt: TGTGCCAGCATAGGCGGTGGGGCCACCGGGGAGCTGTTTTTT
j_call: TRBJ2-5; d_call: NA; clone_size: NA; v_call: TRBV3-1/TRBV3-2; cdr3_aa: CASSQDLTGRVGETQYF; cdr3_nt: TGTGCCAGCAGCCAAGATCTAACGGGCAGGGTAGGAGAGACCCAGTACTTC
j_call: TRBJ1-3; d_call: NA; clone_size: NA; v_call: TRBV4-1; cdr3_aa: CASSRVGTGAGNTIYF; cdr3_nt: TGCGCCAGCAGCCGAGTCGGAACGGGGGCTGGAAACACCATATATTTT
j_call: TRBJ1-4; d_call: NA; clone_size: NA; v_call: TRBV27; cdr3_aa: CASSLWRTATNEKLFF; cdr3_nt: TGTGCCAGCAGTTTATGGAGGACAGCAACTAATGAAAAACTGTTTTTT
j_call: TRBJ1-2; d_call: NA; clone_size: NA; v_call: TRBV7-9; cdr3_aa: CASSLGGGYTF; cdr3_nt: TGTGCCAGCAGCTTGGGGGGTGGCTACACCTTC
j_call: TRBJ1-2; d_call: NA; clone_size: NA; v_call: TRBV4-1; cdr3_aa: CASSQDVLGYTF; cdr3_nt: TGCGCCAGCAGCCAAGATGTCCTTGGCTACACCTTC
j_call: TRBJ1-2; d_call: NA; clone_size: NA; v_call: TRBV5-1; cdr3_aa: CASSNTGLSNYGYTF; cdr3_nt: TGCGCCAGCTCCAATACGGGTCTTTCCAACTATGGCTACACCTTC
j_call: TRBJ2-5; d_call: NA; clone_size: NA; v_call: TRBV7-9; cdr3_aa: CASSSSRAQYF; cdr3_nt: TGTGCCAGCAGCTCCTCTCGGGCCCAGTACTTC
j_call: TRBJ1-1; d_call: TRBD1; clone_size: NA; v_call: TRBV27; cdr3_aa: CASTPGQFGRSEAFF; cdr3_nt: TGTGCCAGCACCCCGGGACAGTTCGGAAGATCTGAAGCTTTCTTT
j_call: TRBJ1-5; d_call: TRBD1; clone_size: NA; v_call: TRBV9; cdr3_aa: CASSAGTASNQPQHF; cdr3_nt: TGTGCCAGCAGCGCCGGGACAGCCAGCAATCAGCCCCAGCATTTT
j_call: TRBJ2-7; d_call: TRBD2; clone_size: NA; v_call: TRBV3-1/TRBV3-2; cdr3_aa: CASSQRLAGAYEQYF; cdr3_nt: TGTGCCAGCAGCCAGCGACTAGCGGGGGCCTACGAGCAGTACTTC
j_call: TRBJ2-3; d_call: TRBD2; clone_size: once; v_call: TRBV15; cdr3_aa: CATSRDPGTRRPDTQYF; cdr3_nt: TGTGCCACCAGCAGAGATCCCGGGACTAGAAGACCAGATACGCAGTATTTT
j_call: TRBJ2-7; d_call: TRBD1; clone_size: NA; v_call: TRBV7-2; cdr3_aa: CASSKQKVGTDYEQYF; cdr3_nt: TGTGCCAGCAGCAAACAAAAAGTGGGGACAGACTACGAGCAGTACTTC
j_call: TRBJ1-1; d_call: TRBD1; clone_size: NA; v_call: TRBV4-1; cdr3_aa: CASSQDLTTGGAEAFF; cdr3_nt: TGCGCCAGCAGCCAAGATCTCACGACAGGGGGTGCTGAAGCTTTCTTT
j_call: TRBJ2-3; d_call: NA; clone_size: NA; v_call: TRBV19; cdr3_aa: CASSIRGLGDTQYF; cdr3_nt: TGTGCCAGTAGTATAAGGGGTCTAGGAGATACGCAGTATTTT
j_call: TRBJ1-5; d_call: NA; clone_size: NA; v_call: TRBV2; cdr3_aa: CASSFNNQPQHF; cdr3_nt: TGTGCCAGCAGTTTCAACAATCAGCCCCAGCATTTT
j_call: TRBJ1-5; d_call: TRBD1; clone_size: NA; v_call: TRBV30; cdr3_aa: CAWSGGQSNQPQHF; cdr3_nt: TGTGCCTGGAGTGGGGGACAGTCCAATCAGCCCCAGCATTTT
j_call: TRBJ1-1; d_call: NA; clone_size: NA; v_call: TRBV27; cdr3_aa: CAPWRERTEAFF; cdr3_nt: TGTGCCCCTTGGAGGGAACGCACTGAAGCTTTCTTT
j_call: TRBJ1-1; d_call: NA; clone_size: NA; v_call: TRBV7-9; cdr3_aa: CASSPLQVMNTEAFF; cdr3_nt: TGTGCCAGCAGCCCATTACAGGTAATGAACACTGAAGCTTTCTTT
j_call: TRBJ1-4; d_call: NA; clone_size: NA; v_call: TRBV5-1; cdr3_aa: CASSGTGVNEKLFF; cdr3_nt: TGCGCCAGCAGCGGGACGGGGGTAAATGAAAAACTGTTTTTT
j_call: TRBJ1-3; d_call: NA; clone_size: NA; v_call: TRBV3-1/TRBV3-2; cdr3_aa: CASSQRGFSGNTIYF; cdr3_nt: TGTGCCAGCAGCCAAAGGGGATTCTCTGGAAACACCATATATTTT
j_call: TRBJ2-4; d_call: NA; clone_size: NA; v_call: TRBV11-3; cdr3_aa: CASSLDKRGPPSIGKNIQYF; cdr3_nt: TGTGCCAGCAGCTTAGATAAACGCGGGCCCCCGTCCATAGGCAAAAACATTCAGTACTTC
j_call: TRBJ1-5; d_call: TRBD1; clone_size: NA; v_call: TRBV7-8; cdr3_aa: CASSPDRWGNQPQHF; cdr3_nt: TGTGCCAGCAGCCCGGACAGGTGGGGCAATCAGCCCCAGCATTTT
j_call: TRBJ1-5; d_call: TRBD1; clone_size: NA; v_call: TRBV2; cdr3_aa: CASSEVETGDKPQHF; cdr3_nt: TGTGCCAGCAGTGAAGTCGAGACAGGGGATAAGCCCCAGCATTTT
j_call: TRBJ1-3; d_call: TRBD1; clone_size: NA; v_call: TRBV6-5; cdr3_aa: CASRYRGGDTIYF; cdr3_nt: TGTGCCAGCAGATACAGGGGAGGGGACACCATATATTTT
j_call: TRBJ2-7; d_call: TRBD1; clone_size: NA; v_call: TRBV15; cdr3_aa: CATSGSRDRGRREQYF; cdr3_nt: TGTGCCACCAGCGGGTCCCGGGACAGGGGGCGGAGGGAGCAGTACTTC
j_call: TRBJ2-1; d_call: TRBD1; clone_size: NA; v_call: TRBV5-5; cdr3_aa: CASSLGPGQGTYNEQFF; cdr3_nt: TGTGCCAGCAGCCTGGGACCGGGACAGGGAACTTACAATGAGCAGTTCTTC
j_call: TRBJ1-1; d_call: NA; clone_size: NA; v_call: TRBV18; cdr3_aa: CASSPYPGRNTEAFF; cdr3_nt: TGTGCCAGCTCACCTTACCCGGGGAGGAACACTGAAGCTTTCTTT
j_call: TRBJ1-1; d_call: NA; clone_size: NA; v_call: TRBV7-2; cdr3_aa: CASSLRQAMSSEAFF; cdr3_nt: TGTGCCAGCAGCCTCAGACAGGCCATGAGTAGTGAAGCTTTCTTT
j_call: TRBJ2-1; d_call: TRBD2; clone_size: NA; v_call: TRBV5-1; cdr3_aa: CASSLSGNYNEQFF; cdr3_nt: TGCGCCAGCAGCTTAAGCGGGAACTACAATGAGCAGTTCTTC
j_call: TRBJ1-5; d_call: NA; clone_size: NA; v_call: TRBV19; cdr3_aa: CASSIVYRASNQPQHF; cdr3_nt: TGTGCCAGTAGTATAGTATACAGGGCCTCGAATCAGCCCCAGCATTTT
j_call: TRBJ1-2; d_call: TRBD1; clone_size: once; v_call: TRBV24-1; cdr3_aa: CATSGQGSYGYTF; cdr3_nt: TGTGCCACCAGCGGACAGGGGTCCTATGGCTACACCTTC
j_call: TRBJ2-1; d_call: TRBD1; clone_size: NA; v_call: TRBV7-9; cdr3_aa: CASSGRDRGTNEQFF; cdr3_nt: TGTGCCAGCAGCGGCCGGGACAGGGGGACCAATGAGCAGTTCTTC
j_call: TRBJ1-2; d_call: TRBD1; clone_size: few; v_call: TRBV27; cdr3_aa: CASSLAFGQGADYGYTF; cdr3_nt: TGTGCCAGCAGTTTAGCGTTTGGACAGGGGGCGGACTATGGCTACACCTTC
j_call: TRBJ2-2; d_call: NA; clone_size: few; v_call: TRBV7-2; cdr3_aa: CASSLSRRGGELFF; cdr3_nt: TGTGCCAGCAGCTTATCTCGGCGCGGCGGGGAGCTGTTTTTT
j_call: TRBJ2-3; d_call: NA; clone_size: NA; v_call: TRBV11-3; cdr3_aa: CASSLRGFTDTQYF; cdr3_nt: TGTGCCAGCAGCTTAAGAGGCTTCACAGATACGCAGTATTTT
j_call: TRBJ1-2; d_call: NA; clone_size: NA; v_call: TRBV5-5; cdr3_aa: CASSLDRSYGYTF; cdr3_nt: TGTGCCAGCAGCTTGGACAGGTCATATGGCTACACCTTC
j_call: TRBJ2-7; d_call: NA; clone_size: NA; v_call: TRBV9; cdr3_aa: CASSQVPGSHEQYF; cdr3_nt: TGTGCCAGCAGCCAAGTCCCAGGGTCCCACGAGCAGTACTTC
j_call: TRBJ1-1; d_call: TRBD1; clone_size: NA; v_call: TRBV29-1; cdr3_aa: CSAARDSLNTEAFF; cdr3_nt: TGCAGCGCTGCCCGGGACAGCTTGAACACTGAAGCTTTCTTT
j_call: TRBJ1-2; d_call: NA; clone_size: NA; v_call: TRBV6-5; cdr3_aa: CASSPGQGWYGYTF; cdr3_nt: TGTGCCAGCAGTCCCGGGCAGGGCTGGTATGGCTACACCTTC
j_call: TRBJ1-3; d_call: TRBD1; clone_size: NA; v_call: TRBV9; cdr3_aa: CASSRYTGDSGNTIYF; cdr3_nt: TGTGCCAGCAGCCGATATACAGGGGACTCTGGAAACACCATATATTTT
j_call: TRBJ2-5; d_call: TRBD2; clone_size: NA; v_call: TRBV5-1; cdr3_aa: CASSSGGGTETQYF; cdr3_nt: TGCGCCAGCAGCTCGGGAGGAGGGACAGAGACCCAGTACTTC
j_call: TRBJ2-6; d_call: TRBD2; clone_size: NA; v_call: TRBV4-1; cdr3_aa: CASSQVSGTSGANVLTF; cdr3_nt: TGCGCCAGCAGCCAAGTAAGCGGGACCTCTGGGGCCAACGTCCTGACTTTC